Detailed here is one TCR beta chain. Its antigen is still unknown. The sample comes from a study of T cells in Graves' hyperthyroidism and ophthalmopathy. There were TCR beta CDR3 regions amplified from RNA transcripts. First-round RT-PCR with HTBI primers amplified the TCR CDR3 region. TCRdb re-called the multiplex PCR reads with MiXCR, one entry per CDR3 protein. The sample contains around 660,000 distinct CDR3 sequences, about 45% of which appear only once. This CDR3 has 17 amino acids. V lost 6 bases to trimming and J lost 0 bases; unmatched junction nucleotides: 12. CDR1 and CDR2 (germline): WNHNN, SYGVQD (reference sequence). Lactation, pregnancy, other autoimmune disease or uncontrolled infection led to exclusion of patients. Study-level findings and limits: Onset of ophthalmopathy came a median roughly 6.5 months after the model predicted it.

Sequenced sample: peripheral blood or thyroid tissue (not recorded which). The TCR comes from an adult man with Graves' disease, either hyperthyroidism or ophthalmopathy (not recorded which). The gene calls are TRBV10-1 and TRBJ2-7; TRBD1 agrees at 9 bases. This CDR3 reads CASSSTTGTGFSYEQYF. CDR3 sequence (DNA): TGCGCCAGCAGCTCGACGACCGGGACAGGGTTCTCCTACGAGCAGTACTTC.